The entry below gives a single T cell receptor beta chain sequence along with its context. Its antigen is unknown. The length of the CDR3 is 13 residues. CDR1 and CDR2 from the germline V gene are MNHEY and SVGAGI. The germline V and J ends were trimmed by 0 bases and 8 bases, with 10 bases remaining between them. This entry belongs to a study of naive and memory T cell subsets. The study, taken as a whole, reports: Naive repertoires, especially CD8, held a few larger clonotypes, possibly memory cells re-expressing CD45RA.

The beta constant-region primer was an equimolar mix of two oligonucleotides covering TRBC1 and TRBC2. Ligated cDNA was amplified by four rounds of PCR with nested alpha and beta constant-region primers and SP2. TCRdb processed the UMI-ligation and nested PCR reads anew with MiXCR; each CDR3 protein has one entry. The sample yields under 150,000 distinct CDR3 sequences, approximately 21% seen once. The receptor was isolated from a human donor in good health. Sequencing was carried out using naive CD8+ T cells from blood. This sequence joins TRBV6-5 and TRBJ1-2; D is ambiguous. The CDR3 DNA reads as TGTGCCAGCAGTTACTCAGAGCGGGTCGGCTACACCTTC. Amino acid sequence: CASSYSERVGYTF.